This entry describes one T cell receptor (beta chain). Antigen unknown. These data are taken from a study of shared clonotypes between healthy human individuals. Study-wide results and limits: It was anticipated that sequencing depth would influence how many clonotypes donors shared.

The CDR3 has 14 amino acids. The V gene's germline CDR1 is KGHSH and CDR2 LQKENI. The V end lost 2 bases, the J end lost 1 base, and 9 bases lay between the germline ends. Genomic DNA from each subset was divided evenly over several immunoSEQ plates. The method was immunoSEQ multiplex PCR; TCRdb's version includes in-frame clones alone and lacks a portion of them. The profile covers approximately 1.5 million clones, with 98% to 99% appearing a single time and roughly 0.36% taken by the ten largest. The V gene is TRBV18, the J gene TRBJ2-7; D perhaps matches TRBD1 (5 bases). The TCR sequence derives from a man aged 30-40 years in good health. The sample consisted of naive CD4+ T cells sorted from blood. The subset here: CD45RA+ positively selected. The CDR3 protein is CASSPIGASYEQYF. The CDR3 DNA reads as TGTGCCAGCTCACCAATAGGGGCGTCCTACGAGCAGTACTTC.